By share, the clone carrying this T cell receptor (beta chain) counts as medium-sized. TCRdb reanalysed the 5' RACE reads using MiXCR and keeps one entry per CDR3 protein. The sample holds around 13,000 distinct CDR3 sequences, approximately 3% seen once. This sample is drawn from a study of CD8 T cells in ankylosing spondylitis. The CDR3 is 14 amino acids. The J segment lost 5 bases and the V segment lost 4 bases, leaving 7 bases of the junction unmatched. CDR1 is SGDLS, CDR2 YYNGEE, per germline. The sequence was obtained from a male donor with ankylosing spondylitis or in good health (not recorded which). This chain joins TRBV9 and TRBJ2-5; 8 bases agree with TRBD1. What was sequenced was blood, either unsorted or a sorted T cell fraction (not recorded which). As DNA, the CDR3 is TGTGCCAGCAGCCCAGGACAGGGATGGGAGACCCAGTACTTC. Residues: CASSPGQGWETQYF.